The clone carrying this T cell receptor beta chain was detected a few times. Its antigen is not identified. The data derive from a study of cytomegalovirus exposure and HLA in healthy donors. Overall study results and limits: Productive rates of about 87% or about 30% were seen for most TCR beta V segments in an earlier analysis.

A multiplex PCR was run with 60 Vbeta primers and 13 Jbeta primers. TCRdb's table, derived via immunoSEQ multiplex PCR, lists solely in-frame clones and lacks some. Altogether roughly 180,000 clones are present, about 77% being singletons, with the ten largest covering roughly 2.7%. The CDR3 extends over 15 amino acids. CDR1 and CDR2 from the germline V gene are MDHEN and SYDVKM. V dropped 2 bases and J dropped 5; count of bases not matched to a gene: 5. The clonotype comes from a female donor in good health and CMV-seronegative. Material for sequencing was PBMCs. The V call is TRBV28, the J call TRBJ1-5, with 8 bases aligning to TRBD1. In nucleotides, the CDR3 is TGTGCCAGCAGTTTAGGACAGGGAAGGTATCAGCCCCAGCATTTT. This codes for CASSLGQGRYQPQHF.